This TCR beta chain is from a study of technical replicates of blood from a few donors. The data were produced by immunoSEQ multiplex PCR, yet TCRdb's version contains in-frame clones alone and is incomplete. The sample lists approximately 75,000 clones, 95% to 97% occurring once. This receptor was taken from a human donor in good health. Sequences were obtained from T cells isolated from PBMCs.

CDR3 coding DNA: TGTGCCAGCAGTGACTTGACAGGGCAAGAGCAGTACTTC. It specifies CASSDLTGQEQYF. The V and J genes are TRBV25-1 and TRBJ2-7, with 7 bases lining up with TRBD1. Germline V CDR1 and CDR2: MGHDK, SYGVNS. CDR3 length: 13 amino acids. V shed 3 bases and J 7 bases; nucleotides not matched to a gene: 6.